These 32 T cell receptor beta chains originate from one sample sequenced in a study of blood T cell repertoires in COVID-19. The repertoire was sequenced with immunoSEQ multiplex PCR; TCRdb's copy has only in-frame clones and lacks some. The sample shows around 280,000 clones, about 85% of them seen only once. The sample consisted of peripheral blood. The source of these receptors is a woman aged 45-60 years with active or convalescent COVID-19.

V gene TRBV6-1 combines with J gene TRBJ2-7; the match to TRBD1 covers 9 bases. CDR1 is MNHNS and CDR2 is SASEGT in the germline V gene. Losses at the gene ends were 3 bases for V and 2 bases for J; bases not matched to a gene: 5. There are 15 residues in the CDR3. The CDR3 is CASSEAGTGTYEQYF. The CDR3 nucleotides read TGTGCCAGCAGTGAGGCCGGGACAGGGACCTACGAGCAGTACTTC.

The chain recombines TRBV11-2 with TRBJ2-7; tentatively, D is TRBD1 (6 bases). Germline CDR1 is SGHAT and CDR2 is FQNNGV. Trimming left V 5 bases short and J 10 bases short, with 24 bases between. The CDR3 consists of 15 residues. Here the CDR3 DNA reads TGTGCCAGCAGCCTCACCGGGACAAGCCAAGTCAGTCAGTACTTC. Translation: CASSLTGTSQVSQYF.

The rearrangement uses TRBV6-2 or TRBV6-3 and TRBJ2-7; D uncertain. V lost 6 bases and J 3 bases, leaving 6 bases between the germline ends. The CDR3 contains 11 residues. Per germline, CDR1 MNHEY and CDR2 SVGEGT. The CDR3 protein is CASSPRYEQYF. The CDR3 DNA follows: TGTGCCAGCAGCCCGCGCTACGAGCAGTACTTC.

The chain joins TRBV5-6 to TRBJ2-7; D is possibly TRBD2 (5 bases). CDR1 and CDR2 (germline): SGHDT, YYEEEE. Trimming pared 2 bases from V and 0 bases from J, leaving 9 bases between. The CDR3 length is 14 residues. The DNA for the CDR3 is TGTGCCAGCAGCTTTCGCGGGCCCTCCTACGAGCAGTACTTC. This sequence encodes CASSFRGPSYEQYF.

The rearrangement joins TRBV5-6 to TRBJ2-1; TRBD1 agrees at 7 bases. The CDR3 consists of 15 residues. Losses at the gene ends were 3 bases for V and 4 bases for J; bases not matched to a gene: 7. Germline values: CDR1 SGHDT, CDR2 YYEEEE. The CDR3: CASSSDRERYNEQFF. The CDR3 DNA reads as TGTGCCAGCAGCTCAGACAGGGAGCGATACAATGAGCAGTTCTTC. The whole variable domain, filled in from reference TRBV5-6 and TRBJ2-1, reads DAGVTQSPTHLIKTRGQQVTLRCSPKSGHDTVSWYQQALGQGPQFIFQYYEEEERQRGNFPDRFSGHQFPNYSSELNVNALLLGDSALYLCASSSDRERYNEQFFGPGTRLTVL.

The rearrangement joins TRBV5-1 to TRBJ1-4; 7 nucleotides line up with TRBD1. With V trimmed by 8 bases and J by 0 bases, 10 bases remained unmatched. The germline V gene encodes CDR1 SGHRS and CDR2 YFSETQ. The CDR3 has 16 residues. The CDR3 region has the DNA TGCGCCAGTGGGGCGACAGGGAACCCAACTAATGAAAAACTGTTTTTT. Translated, it gives CASGATGNPTNEKLFF.

The CDR3 protein is CASTPGEPRSSPLHF. The CDR3 coding sequence is TGTGCCAGCACCCCAGGGGAACCGAGGAGTTCACCCCTCCACTTT. The chain links TRBV6-2 or TRBV6-3 to TRBJ1-6, with TRBD1 as a possible D gene (6 bases). This CDR3 is 15 amino acids long. The germline V gene encodes CDR1 MNHEY and CDR2 SVGEGT. V dropped 7 bases and J dropped 9 bases, with 19 bases sitting between them.

Only one count was recorded for this clone. This chain joins TRBV11-3 and TRBJ2-3; 7 bases align to TRBD2. The CDR3 runs to 13 residues. The ends lost 5 bases at V and 8 bases at J; junction bases unmatched: 7. Looked up from germline, CDR1 is SGHNT and CDR2 is YENEEA. CDR3: CASSLGSGGTQYF. The CDR3 DNA is TGTGCCAGCAGCCTAGGCTCGGGAGGTACGCAGTATTTT.

About this clone itself: The germline gene is not matched at one end of the junction; a read error may be the cause. Other DNA sequences of this sample code for an identical CDR3. The rearrangement joins TRBV7-2 to TRBJ1-1; D is undetermined. The germline CDR1 and CDR2 sequences are SGHTA and FQGNSA. The CDR3 extends over 13 amino acids. The CDR3 DNA reads as TGCGCCAGCAGCTTTACTAGGGCTAATGAAGCTTTCTTT. Translation gives CASSFTRANEAFF.

CDR3: CASSQVQNYYGYTF. The CDR3 DNA sequence: TGTGCCAGCAGCCAAGTACAGAACTACTATGGCTACACCTTC. The chain carries TRBV14 and TRBJ1-2; D ambiguous. Germline V CDR1 and CDR2: SGHDN, FVKESK. CDR3 length equals 14 residues. V was pared by 1 base and J by 3 bases, with 9 bases between.

CDR3: CASSPGTSGTTDTQYF. The CDR3 nucleotides are TGTGCCAGCAGTCCCGGGACTAGCGGGACCACAGATACGCAGTATTTT. V and J are TRBV27 and TRBJ2-3, with 13 bases aligning to TRBD2. This CDR3 spans 16 amino acids. The germline gives CDR1 MNHEY, CDR2 SMNVEV (reference sequence). Trimming removed 5 bases from V and 2 bases from J; junction bases left unmatched: 4.

V and J are TRBV5-1 and TRBJ2-1, with 13 bases aligning to TRBD2. After removal of 3 bases from V and 6 bases from J, the junction contained 9 bases not matched to a gene. CDR1 is SGHRS, CDR2 YFSETQ, per germline. CDR3 size: 17 residues. Here the CDR3 reads CASSWGGTSGAPNEQFF. CDR3 DNA sequence: TGCGCCAGCAGCTGGGGAGGGACTAGCGGGGCCCCCAATGAGCAGTTCTTC.

The J gene is TRBJ2-7, the V gene TRBV3-1 (or the pseudogene TRBV3-2); TRBD2 aligns across 8 bases. Trimming at V came to 4 bases and at J to 3 bases, leaving 5 bases not matched to a gene. CDR1 is LGHDT, CDR2 YNNKEL, per germline (reference sequence). The CDR3 is 14 residues long. The DNA for the CDR3 is TGTGCCAGCAGCCGTGGACTAGCTATCTACGAGCAGTACTTC. This gives the protein CASSRGLAIYEQYF.

The chain joins TRBV3-1 (or the pseudogene TRBV3-2) to TRBJ1-3; the D is unclear. Trimming pared 4 bases from V and 4 bases from J, leaving 8 bases between. The CDR3 has 13 amino acids. Per the germline V gene, CDR1 is LGHDT and CDR2 is YNNKEL (reference sequence). CDR3 nucleotides: TGTGCCAGCAGCCCGGGGAACGGAAACACCATATATTTT. This encodes CASSPGNGNTIYF.

The rearrangement joins TRBV15 to TRBJ2-1; 14 bases map to TRBD2. CDR1 is LNHNV, CDR2 YYDKDF, per germline (reference sequence). V lost 2 bases, J lost 8 bases, and 5 bases stayed unmatched. The CDR3 is made up of 16 amino acids. For the CDR3, the DNA is TGTGCCACCAGCAGAATGACTAGCGGGAGGGCCGATGAGCAGTTCTTC. It encodes CATSRMTSGRADEQFF.

This chain uses TRBV10-2 with TRBJ2-7, with 8 bases fitting TRBD2. The CDR3 runs to 13 residues. Per the germline V gene, CDR1 is WSHSY and CDR2 is SAAADI. The junction had 9 bases not matched to a gene; V was cut back by 9 bases and J by 5 bases. CDR3 loop: CASGGTGGNEQYF. In nucleotides, the CDR3 is TGCGCCAGTGGGGGAACGGGGGGGAACGAGCAGTACTTC.

This rearrangement joins TRBV19 to TRBJ1-2, with TRBD1 matching 9 bases. CDR3 size: 15 residues. Looked up from germline, CDR1 is LNHDA and CDR2 is SQIVND (reference sequence). The J segment lost 6 bases and the V segment lost 4 bases, leaving 9 bases of the junction unmatched. The CDR3 region has the DNA TGTGCCAGTAGTAATCCGGGACAGGGAACCGATGGCTACACCTTC. It translates to CASSNPGQGTDGYTF.

The rearrangement links TRBV2 to TRBJ2-7; 11 nucleotides match TRBD1. This CDR3 is built from 15 residues. Per germline, CDR1 SNHLY and CDR2 FYNNEI. The junction had 6 bases not matched to a gene; V was cut back by 6 bases and J by 2 bases. The CDR3 sequence: CASRGQGVMPYEQYF. CDR3 in DNA: TGTGCCAGCAGGGGACAGGGGGTAATGCCCTACGAGCAGTACTTC.

The chain links TRBV21-1 to TRBJ2-1; TRBD2, the table's D call, was not compared with the DNA. TRBV21-1 constitutes a pseudogene. CDR3 length: 16 residues. CDR3 DNA: TGTGCCAGCACCCCCGACAGACTAGCGGGAGCGGATGAGCAGTTCTTC. This sequence encodes CASTPDRLAGADEQFF.

This clone has a handful of counts. The chain has TRBV5-1 and TRBJ2-2, with a possible D match to TRBD2 (5 bases). V lost 6 bases to trimming and J lost 1 base, with 16 bases between them. The CDR3 loop spans 16 amino acids. The germline gives CDR1 SGHRS, CDR2 YFSETQ. CDR3 in amino acids: CASTPLGSKNTGELFF. DNA for the CDR3: TGCGCCAGCACCCCCTTGGGGAGCAAGAACACCGGGGAGCTGTTTTTT.

This rearrangement joins TRBV24-1 to TRBJ2-2; 7 nucleotides align to TRBD1. V shed 5 bases and J 4 bases; nucleotides not matched to a gene: 9. This CDR3 region has 16 residues. Germline loops: CDR1 KGHDR, CDR2 SFDVKD. CDR3 sequence: CATSGEGAVGTGELFF. Written as DNA, the CDR3 is TGTGCCACCAGTGGTGAGGGGGCGGTGGGCACCGGGGAGCTGTTTTTT.

This sequence joins TRBV10-3 and TRBJ2-2, with a possible D match to TRBD2 (6 bases). This CDR3 has 15 amino acids. Germline V gene data show CDR1 as ENHRY and CDR2 as SYGVKD. V shed 10 bases and J shed 2 bases, with 17 bases lying between them. The CDR3 loop reads CATRDFQSNTGELFF. In nucleotides, the CDR3 is TGTGCCACGAGGGACTTCCAATCTAACACCGGGGAGCTGTTTTTT.

With respect to this clone: The sample has other DNA sequences that encode this CDR3 too. V and J are TRBV15 and TRBJ2-7, with D uncertain. Germline lookup yields CDR1 LNHNV and CDR2 YYDKDF (reference sequence). This CDR3 contains 13 residues. V dropped 1 base and J dropped 0 bases, with 4 bases sitting between them. Here the CDR3 reads CATSRGSSYEQYF. DNA of the CDR3: TGTGCCACCAGCAGAGGGAGCTCCTACGAGCAGTACTTC. The variable domain in full, with the rest retrieved from reference TRBV15 and TRBJ2-7, is DAMVIQNPRYQVTQFGKPVTLSCSQTLNHNVMYWYQQKSSQAPKLLFHYYDKDFNNEADTPDNFQSRRPNTSFCFLDIRSPGLGDTAMYLCATSRGSSYEQYFGPGTRLTVT.

This clone was found a few times. V usage is TRBV7-9 and J usage is TRBJ1-5; weak D call: TRBD1 (5 bases). Trimming cost V 5 bases and J 6 bases, with 14 bases left between them. There are 14 residues in the CDR3. The germline gives CDR1 SEHNR, CDR2 FQNEAQ (reference sequence). CDR3 sequence: CASSRVGGSQPQHF. The CDR3, as DNA: TGTGCCAGCAGCCGAGTGGGGGGAAGTCAGCCCCAGCATTTT. The variable domain in full, with the rest retrieved from reference TRBV7-9 and TRBJ1-5, is DTGVSQNPRHKITKRGQNVTFRCDPISEHNRLYWYRQTLGQGPEFLTYFQNEAQLEKSRLLSDRFSAERPKGSFSTLEIQRTEQGDSAMYLCASSRVGGSQPQHFGDGTRLSIL.

The J gene is TRBJ2-2, the V gene TRBV6-6; D is unresolved. CDR3 length: 11 amino acids. V dropped 6 bases and J dropped 9 bases, with 8 bases sitting between them. Germline V CDR1 and CDR2: MNHNY, SVGAGI (reference sequence). CDR3 bases: TGTGCCAGCAGAGTATGGCGGGAGCTGTTTTTT. Protein product: CASRVWRELFF.

CDR3 bases: TGTGCCAGCAGTTTGGGGGACTTCTACGGTGAGCAGTTCTTC. The encoded protein is CASSLGDFYGEQFF. The chain is built from TRBV27 and TRBJ2-1, with D possibly being TRBD2 (6 bases). There are 14 residues in the CDR3. Germline loops: CDR1 MNHEY, CDR2 SMNVEV (reference sequence). Trimming pared 3 bases from V and 9 bases from J, leaving 15 bases between.

This rearrangement joins TRBV30 to TRBJ2-7, with 7 positions matching TRBD2. Germline loops: CDR1 GTSNPN, CDR2 SVGIG (reference sequence). The CDR3 runs 14 residues. The junction had 10 bases not matched to a gene; V was cut back by 8 bases and J by 0 bases. CDR3 sequence: CAGRFGGSSYEQYF. Here the CDR3 DNA reads TGTGCCGGACGATTTGGCGGGAGCTCCTACGAGCAGTACTTC.

This clone was observed a few times. The V gene is TRBV6-5, the J gene TRBJ2-1, with 10 bases that match TRBD2. In germline, CDR1 is MNHEY, CDR2 SVGAGI. The V and J ends lost 2 bases and 4 bases, in that order; junction bases with no gene match: 5. This CDR3 contains 16 residues. CDR3: CASSYAGTSVYNEQFF. CDR3 sequence (DNA): TGTGCCAGCAGTTACGCCGGGACTAGCGTTTACAATGAGCAGTTCTTC.

The chain combines TRBV10-3 with TRBJ2-7; 11 bases fit TRBD2. V dropped 8 bases and J dropped 5; count of bases not matched to a gene: 11. The CDR3 has 15 amino acids. Germline V gene data show CDR1 as ENHRY and CDR2 as SYGVKD. The CDR3 region is CAIGGVAGGPDEQYF. CDR3 sequence (DNA): TGTGCCATCGGAGGGGTAGCGGGAGGGCCCGACGAGCAGTACTTC.

In this sample, this clone turned up a few times. This chain links TRBV5-3 with TRBJ1-2, with D hard to call. TRBV5-3 is an open reading frame, and its role is uncertain. This CDR3 is built from 13 residues. The V end lost 5 bases, the J end lost 4 bases, and 12 bases lay between the germline ends. CDR3 DNA sequence: TGTGCCAGAAGGTCAGGACTGATCTATGGCTACACCTTC. It is translated as CARRSGLIYGYTF.

The chain uses TRBV3-1 (or the pseudogene TRBV3-2) and TRBJ2-3; 9 positions agree with TRBD2. Trimming cost V 0 bases and J 1 base; bases outside gene matches: 8. Germline assignment: CDR1 LGHDT and CDR2 YNNKEL (reference sequence). The CDR3 consists of 18 residues. The CDR3 sequence: CASSQDARRLAGTDTQYF. In DNA form, the CDR3 reads TGTGCCAGCAGCCAAGACGCGAGGAGACTAGCGGGCACAGATACGCAGTATTTT.

The J gene is TRBJ1-4, the V gene TRBV9; the match to TRBD1 covers 9 bases. Germline CDR1 SGDLS, CDR2 YYNGEE. J was trimmed by 5 bases and V by 3 bases; bases with no gene match: 5. The CDR3 loop spans 15 amino acids. CDR3 sequence reads: CASSATTGGNEKLFF. The CDR3 DNA follows: TGTGCCAGCAGCGCAACGACAGGGGGGAATGAAAAACTGTTTTTT.